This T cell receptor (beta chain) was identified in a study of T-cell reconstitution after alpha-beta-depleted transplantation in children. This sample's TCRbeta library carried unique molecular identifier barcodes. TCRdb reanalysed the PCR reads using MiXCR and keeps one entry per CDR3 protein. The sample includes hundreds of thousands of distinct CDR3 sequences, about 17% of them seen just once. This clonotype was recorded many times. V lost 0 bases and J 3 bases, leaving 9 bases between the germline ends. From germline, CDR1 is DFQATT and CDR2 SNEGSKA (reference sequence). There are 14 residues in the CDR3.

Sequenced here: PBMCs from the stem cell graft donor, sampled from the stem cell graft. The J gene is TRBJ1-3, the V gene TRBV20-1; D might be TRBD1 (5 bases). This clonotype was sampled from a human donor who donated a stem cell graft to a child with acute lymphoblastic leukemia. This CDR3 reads CSAREGTVGNTIYF. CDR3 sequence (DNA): TGCAGTGCTAGAGAGGGGACCGTTGGAAACACCATATATTTT.